The 8 T cell receptor beta chains reported below all come from one sample, sequenced in a study of blood T cell repertoires in COVID-19. The method was immunoSEQ multiplex PCR; TCRdb's version includes in-frame clones alone and lacks a portion of them. The sample carries some 110,000 clones, approximately 90% recorded once. Sequenced: peripheral blood. The receptors derive from a man aged 50-60 years with COVID-19, enrolled during active disease.

The chain links TRBV5-6 to TRBJ2-5; weak D call: TRBD1 (5 bases). The CDR3 runs to 13 residues. V was clipped by 2 bases and J by 1 base, with 6 bases between them. Looked up from germline, CDR1 is SGHDT and CDR2 is YYEEEE. The chain's CDR3 is CASSLGVQETQYF. Here the CDR3 DNA reads TGTGCCAGCAGCTTAGGGGTCCAAGAGACCCAGTACTTC. Drawing the rest from reference TRBV5-6 and TRBJ2-5, the complete variable domain is DAGVTQSPTHLIKTRGQQVTLRCSPKSGHDTVSWYQQALGQGPQFIFQYYEEEERQRGNFPDRFSGHQFPNYSSELNVNALLLGDSALYLCASSLGVQETQYFGPGTRLLVL.

V usage is TRBV15 and J usage is TRBJ1-5; D possibly corresponds to TRBD1 (6 bases). The CDR3 extends over 13 amino acids. V shed 1 base and J shed 10 bases, with 11 bases lying between them. Germline CDR1 LNHNV, CDR2 YYDKDF (reference sequence). For the CDR3, the DNA is TGTGCCACCAGCAGAGCCCCAGGGGATCCCCAGCATTTT. Protein: CATSRAPGDPQHF.

In its sample, this clone was seen once. The chain links TRBV2 to TRBJ2-3; 10 positions match TRBD2. This CDR3 is 17 amino acids long. J gave up 3 bases and V 3 bases, and 9 bases lay outside the gene matches. Germline CDR1 reads SNHLY; CDR2 reads FYNNEI. CDR3 region: CASSDRIAGGGTDTQYF. The CDR3 region has the DNA TGTGCCAGCAGTGATAGGATAGCGGGAGGTGGAACAGATACGCAGTATTTT.

The rearrangement joins TRBV5-1 to TRBJ2-2; 7 nucleotides align to TRBD2. J gave up 2 bases and V 2 bases, and 3 bases lay outside the gene matches. From germline, CDR1 is SGHRS and CDR2 YFSETQ. The CDR3 has 15 residues. The CDR3 loop is CASSFGRRNTGELFF. The CDR3 DNA reads as TGCGCCAGCAGCTTCGGGAGGCGAAACACCGGGGAGCTGTTTTTT.

The chain carries TRBV7-2 and TRBJ1-1; D unclear. The germline gives CDR1 SGHTA, CDR2 FQGNSA. The CDR3 covers 14 residues. Trimming removed 5 bases at V and 1 base at J, with 11 bases between. CDR3: CASSPRVGNTEAFF. For the CDR3, the DNA is TGTGCCAGCAGCCCGAGGGTGGGGAACACTGAAGCTTTCTTT. Full variable domain (remainder filled in from reference TRBV7-2 and TRBJ1-1): GAGVSQSPSNKVTEKGKDVELRCDPISGHTALYWYRQSLGQGLEFLIYFQGNSAPDKSGLPSDRFSAERTGGSVSTLTIQRTQQEDSAVYLCASSPRVGNTEAFFGQGTRLTVV.

The chain combines TRBV14 with TRBJ1-1; possibly TRBD1 for D (6 bases). Trimming took 4 bases from V and 11 from J, leaving 14 bases between them. This CDR3 spans 12 amino acids. CDR1 and CDR2 (germline): SGHDN, FVKESK. CDR3 DNA: TGTGCCAGCAGCCGCCCCGGGGGGCCTGCTTTCTTT. This codes for CASSRPGGPAFF.

The gene calls are TRBV10-3 and TRBJ1-3; TRBD1 might be the D (6 bases). CDR1 and CDR2 from the germline V gene are ENHRY and SYGVKD. The CDR3 loop spans 12 amino acids. The V end was cut by 7 bases, the J end by 5 bases, with 9 bases between. The CDR3 loop is CAITDSRNTIYF. In DNA form, the CDR3 reads TGTGCCATCACGGACAGTAGAAACACCATATATTTT.

The chain is built from TRBV28 and TRBJ2-3, with 9 bases lining up with TRBD2. J lost 4 bases, V lost 5 bases, and 10 bases had no gene match. There are 16 residues in the CDR3. Germline values: CDR1 MDHEN, CDR2 SYDVKM. The CDR3 spells CASSPHSGGGADTQYF. The CDR3 DNA reads as TGTGCCAGCAGTCCCCATAGCGGGGGAGGGGCAGATACGCAGTATTTT.